A few counts support the clone carrying this T cell receptor (beta chain). Its antigen remains unknown. The V gene's germline CDR1 is DFQATT and CDR2 SNEGSKA (reference sequence). The CDR3 extends over 15 amino acids. With V trimmed by 6 bases and J by 7 bases, 18 bases remained unmatched. Each CDR3 protein is one row after TCRdb ran MiXCR on the RT-PCR reads. The sample lists hundreds of thousands of distinct CDR3 sequences; around 20% were seen once. These data originate in a study of response to subunit inactivated influenza vaccine. Findings and caveats of the study: After each seasonal influenza vaccination, few new T cells are recruited, the authors suggested.

Source: PBMCs from blood, taken 5 days after vaccination. The rearrangement joins TRBV20-1 to TRBJ2-7, with 7 positions matching TRBD2. This receptor was taken from a man between 45 and 60 years old who received an inactivated influenza vaccine. The CDR3 sequence is CSAHGGGSKSGEQYF. The CDR3, as DNA: TGCAGTGCACATGGAGGCGGGAGTAAGTCGGGAGAGCAGTACTTC.